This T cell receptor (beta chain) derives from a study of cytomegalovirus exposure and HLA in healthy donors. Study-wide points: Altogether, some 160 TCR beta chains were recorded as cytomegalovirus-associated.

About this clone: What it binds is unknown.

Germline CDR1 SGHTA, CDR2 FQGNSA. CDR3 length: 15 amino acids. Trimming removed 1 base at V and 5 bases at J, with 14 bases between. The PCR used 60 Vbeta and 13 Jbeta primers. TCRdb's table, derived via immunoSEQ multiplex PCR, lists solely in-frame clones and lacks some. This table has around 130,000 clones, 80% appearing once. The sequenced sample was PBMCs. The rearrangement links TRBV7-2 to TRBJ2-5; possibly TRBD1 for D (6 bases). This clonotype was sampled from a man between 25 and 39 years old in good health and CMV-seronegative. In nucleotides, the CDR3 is TGTGCCAGCAGCTTAGGGGGCAGGGGATCGGAGACCCAGTACTTC. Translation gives CASSLGGRGSETQYF.